This T cell receptor (beta chain) derives from a study of cytomegalovirus exposure and HLA in healthy donors. This clone was seen only a few times. The limits of the CDR3 on the DNA are not certain, so only TCRdb's listed CDR3 is given. The CDR3 is 14 amino acids in total, end residues counted. Germline V CDR1 and CDR2: WSHSY, SAAADI. The PCR was carried out with 60 Vbeta primers and 13 Jbeta primers. Sequencing was performed with immunoSEQ multiplex PCR; in TCRdb, only in-frame clones are kept and a portion is missing. Among under 200,000 clones listed, more than 9.5% were seen once. This rearrangement joins TRBV10-2 to TRBJ2-2; TRBD2 was called by the table and not checked on the DNA. The receptor was isolated from a man in his fifties in good health and CMV-seropositive. Sequences were obtained from PBMCs. CDR3 residues: CASTQLLRAGELFF.